The rows below give T cell receptor beta chains drawn from one sample of a study of TIL therapy for anti-PD-1-resistant metastatic lung cancer. Libraries were prepared by immunoSEQ multiplex PCR; TCRdb keeps only in-frame clonotypes and omits some of them. The data contain approximately 87,000 clones, roughly 65% of them singletons. Sequencing was performed on tumor tissue, taken at baseline. These receptors came from a person aged 25 to 85 with non-small cell lung cancer. CDR3s include the opening cysteine and the closing phenylalanine or tryptophan. A D gene is named only where the DNA matches it firmly. For some rows the clone size is stated as once, few or many, or as a class when expanded; others skip it.

CDR3 DNA,CDR3 protein,clone size,D gene,V gene,J gene
TGTGCCAGTAGTAAAAGGACGGGACAGGGGACAGATACGCAGTATTTT,CASSKRTGQGTDTQYF,-,TRBD1,TRBV19,TRBJ2-3
TGTGCCAGCAGGGTGAGGGGGGTGTACGAGCAGTACTTC,CASRVRGVYEQYF,few,-,TRBV6-5,TRBJ2-7
TGTGCCTGGAGTGTAACCGGGGAGCTGTTTTTT,CAWSVTGELFF,-,-,TRBV30,TRBJ2-2
TGTGCCAGCAGTTTGTGGGTGGGATCCGAGCAGTTCTTC,CASSLWVGSEQFF,-,-,TRBV27,TRBJ2-1
TGCGCCAGCACCTTGGGTGTGGCAGGGGGTAACAATGAGCAGTTCTTC,CASTLGVAGGNNEQFF,-,TRBD1,TRBV5-1,TRBJ2-1
TGCGCCAGCAGCACGGGACTAGCGGGGGCCGTCTCCTACAATGAGCAGTTCTTC,CASSTGLAGAVSYNEQFF,-,TRBD2,TRBV5-1,TRBJ2-1
TGCGCCAGCAGCCCCACGGACAGAAATGGCTACACCTTC,CASSPTDRNGYTF,once,-,TRBV5-1,TRBJ1-2
TGTGCCAGCTCCGAGGGGGCGGACTATGGCTACACCTTC,CASSEGADYGYTF,-,TRBD1,TRBV18,TRBJ1-2
TGTGCCAGCAATAATAACAGGGGTTTGGGGCAGTACTTC,CASNNNRGLGQYF,once,TRBD1,TRBV28,TRBJ2-7
TGTGCCAGCAGTTTAAAGGGGACCAGCTCTGGGGCCAACGTCCTGACTTTC,CASSLKGTSSGANVLTF,-,-,TRBV27,TRBJ2-6
TGTGCCACCAGCACTGGAACAGGGGGCAAGAGGAATGAGCAGTTCTTC,CATSTGTGGKRNEQFF,once,TRBD1,TRBV15,TRBJ2-1
TGTGCCAGCAGCTGGAGCGCCCACAGGGCGGATGGTTATGGCTACACCTTC,CASSWSAHRADGYGYTF,-,-,TRBV7-2,TRBJ1-2
TGTGCCAGCAGGGAAACAGGCTATTCTAATGAAAAACTGTTTTTT,CASRETGYSNEKLFF,-,-,TRBV11-2,TRBJ1-4
TGCGCCAGCAGCTTAATGGGGGCCGGAGAGACCCAGTACTTC,CASSLMGAGETQYF,-,-,TRBV5-1,TRBJ2-5
TGCAGTGCCGGAGCGTGGTATGAGCAGTTCTTC,CSAGAWYEQFF,-,-,TRBV20-1,TRBJ2-1
TGTGCCAGCAGCTTAGCCATGTTCTACGAGCAGTACTTC,CASSLAMFYEQYF,-,-,TRBV7-2,TRBJ2-7
TGCGCCAGCAGTGAGTGGGGGGAGCTTTTGTACAATGAGCAGTTCTTC,CASSEWGELLYNEQFF,-,-,TRBV10-2,TRBJ2-1
TGTGCCAGCAGCTTAGACCCAGGGGGCCAATCACCCCTCCACTTT,CASSLDPGGQSPLHF,once,TRBD1,TRBV11-2,TRBJ1-6
TGTGCCAGCAGCCTCCAAGGGACAGTATCCTACAATGAGCAGTTCTTC,CASSLQGTVSYNEQFF,-,TRBD1,TRBV7-3,TRBJ2-1
TGTGCCAGTAGTACCCCGGGACACTACAATCAGCCCCAGCATTTT,CASSTPGHYNQPQHF,-,-,TRBV19,TRBJ1-5
TGTGCCAGCAGCTTAGAGGGGGCGGCGGTAAAGACCCAGTACTTC,CASSLEGAAVKTQYF,-,TRBD1,TRBV7-6,TRBJ2-5
TGTGCCAGTACATTAGCGGGGGGTCTCTCCACGCAGTATTTT,CASTLAGGLSTQYF,-,TRBD2,TRBV6-6,TRBJ2-3
TGTGCCAGTAGTATGGGCACTGAAGCTTTCTTT,CASSMGTEAFF,once,-,TRBV19,TRBJ1-1
TGTGCCACCAGTGAGGGGACCCTGACCGAGCAGTACTTC,CATSEGTLTEQYF,-,-,TRBV24-1,TRBJ2-7
TGTGCCAGCAGCGCTCAGCCGGGACTAGGAACCGGGGAGCTGTTTTTT,CASSAQPGLGTGELFF,-,TRBD2,TRBV9,TRBJ2-2
TGTGCCAGCAGTCCACTCGGGGGGCGAACAGATACGCAGTATTTT,CASSPLGGRTDTQYF,-,-,TRBV11-2,TRBJ2-3
TGTGCCAGCAGCCAAGATAGCAATCAGCCCCAGCATTTT,CASSQDSNQPQHF,few,-,TRBV14,TRBJ1-5
TGCGCCAGCAGCCCGACTAGCGGGATAAGCGGCACCGGGGAGCTGTTTTTT,CASSPTSGISGTGELFF,-,TRBD2,TRBV5-1,TRBJ2-2
TGTGCCAGTAGTATGAGGGAGACCCAGTACTTC,CASSMRETQYF,medium-sized,-,TRBV19,TRBJ2-5
TGTGCCAGCAGTTTAATGACCCGTCGGGAGCAGTACTTC,CASSLMTRREQYF,-,-,TRBV28,TRBJ2-7
TGCGCCAGCAGCTGGGCACAGGGGGCAAGCACTGAAGCTTTCTTT,CASSWAQGASTEAFF,-,TRBD1,TRBV5-1,TRBJ1-1
TGTGCCAGCAGTTTATGGGCTAGCGGGAGGCTGGAAGATACGCAGTATTTT,CASSLWASGRLEDTQYF,-,TRBD2,TRBV27,TRBJ2-3
TGTGCCAGCAGTTACAGGGGAGATACGCAGTATTTT,CASSYRGDTQYF,-,-,TRBV6-5,TRBJ2-3
TGTGCCAGCAGCCCCGGACAGGGAATTGAAAAACTGTTTTTT,CASSPGQGIEKLFF,-,TRBD1,TRBV27,TRBJ1-4
TGTGCCAGGGAAGGACGGACTATGAACACTGAAGCTTTCTTT,CAREGRTMNTEAFF,-,-,TRBV2,TRBJ1-1
TGTGCCAGCAGTGAAAGGCTCTCGGAGACCCAGTACTTC,CASSERLSETQYF,-,-,TRBV2,TRBJ2-5
TGTGCCAGCAGTTACCCCCAGCTCTCTGGGGCCAACGTCCTGACTTTC,CASSYPQLSGANVLTF,-,-,TRBV6-2/TRBV6-3,TRBJ2-6
TGTGCCAGCAGCTTAAACAGAGATACGCAGTATTTT,CASSLNRDTQYF,-,-,TRBV7-6,TRBJ2-3
TGCAGCGTTGAGCTCTCACTCAACACTGAAGCTTTCTTT,CSVELSLNTEAFF,-,-,TRBV29-1,TRBJ1-1
TGCGCCAGCAGATGCTTCGCCCAGCCCCAGCATTTT,CASRCFAQPQHF,-,-,TRBV10-1,TRBJ1-5
TGTGCCACCAGCAGGACAGGGCTTGATAATCAGCCCCAGCATTTT,CATSRTGLDNQPQHF,-,TRBD1,TRBV15,TRBJ1-5
TGTGCCAGTAGCGAGGACAGGGGATCGTACGAGCAGTACTTC,CASSEDRGSYEQYF,few,TRBD1,TRBV19,TRBJ2-7
TGTGCCAGCAGTTCGGGACTAGCTATATGGCAGTACTTC,CASSSGLAIWQYF,few,TRBD2,TRBV11-2,TRBJ2-7
TGTGCCAGCAATACCTGGGAGAAGAGTGAGCAGTTCTTC,CASNTWEKSEQFF,-,-,TRBV12-3/TRBV12-4,TRBJ2-1
TGTGCCAGCAGGGTCGGGACTAGCGGTGAGCAGTTCTTC,CASRVGTSGEQFF,-,TRBD2,TRBV7-6,TRBJ2-1
TGTGCCACCAGTGCAGGGGGTCTGAACACTGAAGCTTTCTTT,CATSAGGLNTEAFF,-,TRBD1,TRBV24-1,TRBJ1-1
TGTGCCAGCAGTTACCGGGACAGGGTCTACAATGAGCAGTTCTTC,CASSYRDRVYNEQFF,once,TRBD1,TRBV6-5,TRBJ2-1
TGTGCCAGCAGCTTAGAGGGACAGGTAGTAGAGACCCAGTACTTC,CASSLEGQVVETQYF,-,TRBD1,TRBV28,TRBJ2-5
TGTGCCAGCAGCCCCCACAGTAGCACAGATACGCAGTATTTT,CASSPHSSTDTQYF,-,-,TRBV7-3,TRBJ2-3
TGTGCCAGCAGTTGGGGGGGAGACTATGGCTACACCTTC,CASSWGGDYGYTF,-,-,TRBV28,TRBJ1-2
TGCGCCAGCAGCACCGGAGCTGAAGCTTTCTTT,CASSTGAEAFF,few,-,TRBV5-1,TRBJ1-1
TGTGCCTGGAGTGGGCTAGGGGACACTGAAGCTTTCTTT,CAWSGLGDTEAFF,many,-,TRBV30,TRBJ1-1
TGCGCCAGCAGCCAAGAAAGGGGGGCTGGGGAGACCCAGTACTTC,CASSQERGAGETQYF,few,-,TRBV4-1,TRBJ2-5
TGTGCCAGCAGTTACGGGACCGATGGGGAAGCTTTCTTT,CASSYGTDGEAFF,once,-,TRBV6-5,TRBJ1-1
TGTGCCAGCAGGAACGCCGGGAACTCCTACGAGCAGTACTTC,CASRNAGNSYEQYF,many,-,TRBV6-5,TRBJ2-7